This T cell receptor beta chain was sequenced during a study of T cells after yellow fever vaccination. Study summary: SMART-Seq v4 Ultra Low Input served to prepare low-cell-number fractions.

Whole-study results and caveats: Reappearance after the booster was seen for most primary-vaccination clones, at 95% to 97% CD4 and 80% to 90% CD8. When the response was secondary, it was weaker but reached its peak faster, day 5 versus 15.

This clonotype was recorded a few times. The antigen is undetermined. A 5'RACE template-switching step, the method used to make TCR cDNA, added a universal primer site and UMIs. TCRdb re-called the 5' RACE reads with MiXCR, one entry per CDR3 protein. The sample includes 450,000 to 600,000 distinct CDR3 sequences, around 17% of them seen just once. The sequence derives from a man between 18 and 29 years old who received the YFV17D yellow fever vaccine. The material was PBMCs, obtained less than 6 days after the first yellow fever vaccination.

The CDR3 loop is CATSDFPGQGVGEQFF. The CDR3 coding sequence is TGTGCCACCAGTGATTTCCCGGGACAGGGGGTTGGTGAGCAGTTCTTC. This chain joins TRBV24-1 and TRBJ2-1, with 11 bases aligning to TRBD1. The V and J ends lost 1 base and 9 bases, in that order; junction bases with no gene match: 7. This CDR3 has 16 residues. Germline V gene data show CDR1 as KGHDR and CDR2 as SFDVKD.